The clone carrying this TCR beta chain has a count of ten or more. TCRdb analysed the 5' RACE reads with MiXCR anew, one entry per CDR3 protein. The sample lists 35,000 to 55,000 distinct CDR3 sequences, 12% occurring once. The record originates from a study of spatial heterogeneity in lung cancer. In the study overall: The donor population consisted of 72 patients with untreated, early-stage non-small cell lung cancer.

The CDR3 is made up of 12 amino acids. Trimming pared 7 bases from V and 3 bases from J, leaving 9 bases between. Time point of the sample: blood at routine non-recurrence follow-up after resection. No cell sorting; template was whole RNA from tumor, lung tissue or PBMC. The clonotype originates from a male donor with early-stage non-small cell lung cancer. This chain connects TRBV12-3 or TRBV12-4 to TRBJ1-2, with unresolved D. The sample in question was PBMCs, obtained at follow-up. CDR3 DNA: TGTGCCAGCACCATGAGGGACTATGGCTACACCTTC. Translated, it gives CASTMRDYGYTF.